This TCR beta chain was found in a study of T cell clonality in common variable immunodeficiency. Whole-study results and caveats: TCRbeta clonality was increased in CVID versus healthy controls. Common variable immunodeficiency TCR beta sequences reportedly had fewer deletions and N-nucleotide insertions.

Each donor provided roughly 4.5 to 8.5 ml of heparinized whole blood. Assay used: immunoSEQ multiplex PCR; TCRdb lists only in-frame clones, some missing. Recorded here are tens of thousands of clones, with no singletons, and the ten leading clones hold approximately 8.8%. CDR1 SGHRS and CDR2 YFSETQ come from the germline V gene. The CDR3 has 16 amino acids. This clone was recorded at least ten times. The antigen is unknown. The read is 3 residues too short to cover the CDR3 end, so that end is filled in from the germline J gene. The rearrangement links TRBV5-1 to TRBJ2-2; 9 nucleotides align to TRBD1. Specimen: peripheral blood mononuclear cells. This TCR derives from a person aged 18-70 years in good health. CDR3 amino acids: CASSLAGTGINSPLFF. The CDR3 DNA, read in part, is TGCGCCAGCAGCTTGGCCGGGACAGGGATTAATTCACCG.